The clone carrying this T cell receptor beta chain was seen many times. Germline is not matched at one junction end, which may reflect a read error. The CDR3 sequence is 12 residues long. Germline V lookup: CDR1 SEHNR, CDR2 FQNEAQ (reference sequence). Unique molecular identifiers were used to barcode this TCRbeta library. TCRdb recomputed calls from the PCR reads with MiXCR, one row per CDR3 protein. The data show 4,000 or so distinct CDR3 sequences, about a quarter seen once. This sample stems from a study of T-cell reconstitution after alpha-beta-depleted transplantation in children. The sequencing here drew on PBMCs, mostly from graft donor cells, taken 60 days after TCRalphabeta/CD19-depleted stem cell transplant. The clonotype comes from a boy under two years old who had a stem cell transplant for acute myeloid leukemia, so the T cells may come from the graft donor. The V gene is TRBV7-9, the J gene TRBJ2-3, with a tentative D call TRBD2 (6 bases). DNA for the CDR3: TGTGCCAGCAGCCTAGCGACAGATACGCAGTATTTT. Residues: CASSLATDTQYF.